What follows are 26 T cell receptor beta chains derived from one specimen sequenced in a study of blood T cell repertoires in acute mononucleosis. Indicated time point: convalescence about 6 months (5-8 months) after acute presentation (visit 7). Sequencing was performed with immunoSEQ multiplex PCR; in TCRdb, only in-frame clones are kept and a portion is missing. Of over a thousand clones in the sample, nearly 25% were seen once. Sequencing used EBV YVL epitope tetramer+ CD8+ T cells sorted from PBMCs, obtained during convalescence from infectious mononucleosis. Regarding subset: CD8 T cells binding a tetramer with EBV BRLF1 109-117 peptide (YVL-BR). Every receptor here comes from a woman aged 18-35 years with infectious mononucleosis caused by EBV.

This clone was seen many times. The junction departs from germline at one end; a sequencing error may be responsible. Other DNA sequences in this sample translate to the same CDR3. The chain uses TRBV23-1 and TRBJ2-4, with D possibly being TRBD1 (5 bases). TRBV23-1 belongs to the ORF category, with a function that is uncertain. CDR3 length: 16 residues. DNA for the CDR3: TGTGCCAGCAGCCCTCTTCGATGGGGCTCCAAAAACATTCAGTACTTC. It codes for CASSPLRWGSKNIQYF.

This clone was recorded a few times. One end of the junction fails to match germline, which may point to a read error. Other DNA sequences in this sample translate to the same CDR3. The V call is TRBV29-1, the J call TRBJ2-1; 9 nucleotides match TRBD2. There are 21 residues in the CDR3. Germline CDR1 is SQVTM and CDR2 is ANQGSEA. The CDR3 sequence is CSVGGTGSGSSGAYSYYEQFF. In DNA, the CDR3 is TGCAGCGTAGGAGGGACTGGGTCCGGGTCTAGCGGGGCATACTCCTACTATGAGCAGTTCTTC.

The CDR3 region is CASSQEPLSGDTQYF. CDR3 nucleotide sequence: TGTGCCAGCAGCCAAGAACCCCTAAGCGGAGATACGCAGTATTTT. The V call is TRBV6-1, the J call TRBJ2-3; perhaps TRBD2 as D (5 bases). Per the germline V gene, CDR1 is MNHNS and CDR2 is SASEGT. The CDR3 length is 15 residues. V lost 6 bases and J lost 5, with 18 bases in between.

On this clone: It may be a read error: a sequence one base away is much more abundant. This rearrangement joins TRBV11-2 to TRBJ2-3; D ambiguous. From germline, CDR1 is SGHAT and CDR2 FQNNGV. Trimming removed 6 bases at V and 9 bases at J, with 22 bases between. CDR3 size: 15 residues. CDR3 loop: CASSALLGSASTQYF. The CDR3 nucleotides read TGTGCCAGCAGTGCCCTACTTGGGTCAGCGTCGACGCAGTATTTT.

This clone was found a few times. A far larger clone is just one base off, so this is likely a read error. This chain uses TRBV15 with TRBJ2-2, with D unresolved. V was shortened by 6 bases and J by 2 bases, with 10 bases between the two germline ends. Looked up from germline, CDR1 is LNHNV and CDR2 is YYDKDF (reference sequence). There are 14 residues in the CDR3. The CDR3 nucleotides are TGTGCCACCAGGATCCAGGTAAACACCGGGGAGCTGTTTTTT. It yields the protein CATRIQVNTGELFF.

This clone was recorded many times. The rearrangement uses TRBV27 and TRBJ1-2; D remains unclear. This CDR3 is built from 12 residues. Per germline, CDR1 MNHEY and CDR2 SMNVEV (reference sequence). Trimming pared 4 bases from V and 7 bases from J, leaving 10 bases between. The CDR3 DNA follows: TGTGCCAGCAGTTATATCGGGGTTGGCTACACCTTC. It codes for CASSYIGVGYTF.

This clone turned up a few times. CDR3 residues: CASSSVLDFLGTGELFF. The CDR3, as DNA: TGTGCCAGCAGTTCGGTGTTGGACTTCCTGGGGACCGGGGAGCTGTTTTTT. V is TRBV14 and J is TRBJ2-2; D might be TRBD2 (5 bases). This CDR3 is 17 amino acids long. From germline, CDR1 is SGHDN and CDR2 FVKESK. V lost 6 bases, J lost 5 bases, and 22 bases lay in between.

Of note for this clone: One junction end does not reproduce the germline sequence, and a read error may be involved. CDR3 bases: TGTGCCAGCAGCCGCTATAGCGATGAGCAGTTCTTC. Translation gives CASSRYSDEQFF. This chain links TRBV15 with TRBJ2-1; maybe TRBD2 (5 bases). Germline V CDR1 and CDR2: LNHNV, YYDKDF (reference sequence). The CDR3 runs to 12 residues.

The chain combines TRBV21-1 with TRBJ2-7; the D call in the table, TRBD2, was not verified against the DNA. TRBV21-1 is deemed a pseudogene. The CDR3 covers 15 residues. CDR3 sequence reads: CASSLVLAGVHEQYF. CDR3 in DNA: TGTGCCAGCAGCTTAGTCCTAGCGGGAGTTCACGAGCAGTACTTC.

Regarding this clone: This likely stems from a read error, as it lies one base from a far larger clone. The V call is TRBV5-1, the J call TRBJ2-1; 10 nucleotides match TRBD1. Germline V gene lookup returns CDR1 SGHRS and CDR2 YFSETQ. The CDR3 loop spans 15 amino acids. The trim removed 5 bases at V and 10 bases at J, leaving 12 bases unmatched. The CDR3 here is CASSAAGTGVGEQFF. The CDR3 region has the DNA TGCGCCAGCAGTGCCGCGGGGACAGGGGTAGGGGAGCAGTTCTTC.

This clone was found once. This probably arose from a read error, given a far larger clone one base away. The rearrangement uses TRBV29-1 and TRBJ2-1; TRBD2 agrees at 13 bases. The CDR3 sequence is 21 residues long. Per germline, CDR1 SQVTM and CDR2 ANQGSEA. Losses at the gene ends were 6 bases for V and 0 bases for J; bases not matched to a gene: 20. In DNA, the CDR3 is TGCAGCGTAGGAGGGACATGGTCCGGGACTAGCGGGGCATACTCCTACAATGAGCAGTTCTTC. Its protein is CSVGGTWSGTSGAYSYNEQFF.

This clone showed up just a few times. This is likely an artifact of a read error, given a far larger clone one base away. This chain links TRBV28 with TRBJ2-4; a weak D match, TRBD2 (5 bases). CDR1 is MDHEN and CDR2 is SYDVKM in the germline V gene. Deletions cut 6 bases from V and 13 bases from J, with 16 bases between. The CDR3 is 12 residues long. CDR3 nucleotides: TGTGCCAGCAGCCGCTATAGCGATGAGCAGTACTTC. It translates to CASSRYSDEQYF.

The CDR3 protein is CASSKQPPLTQSRANVLTF. DNA for the CDR3: TGTGCCAGCAGTAAGCAGCCTCCTTTGACACAAAGTCGGGCCAACGTCCTGACTTTC. The V gene is TRBV28, the J gene TRBJ2-6; no reliable D call. This CDR3 region has 19 residues. V was clipped by 5 bases and J by 5 bases, with 25 bases between them. CDR1 MDHEN and CDR2 SYDVKM come from the germline V gene.

This clone was seen more than once but under ten times. The chain recombines TRBV14 with TRBJ1-2; D unclear. CDR3 length: 12 residues. Per germline, CDR1 SGHDN and CDR2 FVKESK. Trimming took 4 bases from V and 9 from J, leaving 12 bases between them. For the CDR3, the DNA is TGTGCCAGCAGCCCCGGGCCCGGGAGCTACACCTTC. Amino acid sequence: CASSPGPGSYTF.

With respect to this clone: Given a far larger clone just one base away, this is likely a sequencing read error. V is TRBV6-5 and J is TRBJ1-2; D remains ambiguous. Looked up from germline, CDR1 is MNHEY and CDR2 is SVGAGI. The CDR3 totals 12 residues. Trimming removed 3 bases from V and 7 bases from J, with 9 bases in between. The CDR3 here is CASSYIGIGYTF. DNA of the CDR3: TGTGCCAGCAGTTATATCGGGATTGGCTACACCTTC.

This clone turned up a few times. A read error is the likely source, as a far larger clone sits one nucleotide away. Other DNA variants within this sample encode the same CDR3. The chain couples TRBV29-1 to TRBJ2-2, with 14 nucleotides matching TRBD2. The CDR3 spans 20 residues. Germline V gene data show CDR1 as SQVTM and CDR2 as ANQGSEA. The J segment lost 0 bases and the V segment lost 4 bases, leaving 13 bases of the junction unmatched. The CDR3 DNA reads TGCAGCGTTGCCAAGCCCGCCGGACTAGCGGGAGGTGCGAACACCGGGGAGCTGTTTTTT. It specifies CSVAKPAGLAGGANTGELFF.

This clone came up a few times. V is TRBV28 and J is TRBJ2-1, with TRBD2 as a possible D gene (5 bases). CDR1 is MDHEN, CDR2 SYDVKM, per germline. V was shortened by 8 bases and J by 8 bases, with 10 bases between the two germline ends. CDR3 length: 11 residues. CDR3 region: CASRYSDEQFF. The CDR3 nucleotides are TGTGCCAGCCGCTATAGCGATGAGCAGTTCTTC.

This clone was seen ten or more times. CDR3 nucleotides: TGTGCCAGCAGCCCCGGCTCGAGCCTTAGGGGCTACACCTTC. This gives the protein CASSPGSSLRGYTF. The chain uses TRBV2 and TRBJ1-2; D is undetermined. V shed 6 bases and J shed 8 bases, with 19 bases lying between them. Looked up from germline, CDR1 is SNHLY and CDR2 is FYNNEI. CDR3 length: 14 amino acids.

This clone was detected many times. The chain recombines TRBV27 with TRBJ2-7; D is unclear. The CDR3 is 13 amino acids. V lost 6 bases and J lost 5, with 14 bases in between. Per the germline V gene, CDR1 is MNHEY and CDR2 is SMNVEV (reference sequence). The CDR3 region has the DNA TGTGCCAGCAGCCAAATCCTCACACACGAGCAGTACTTC. It translates to CASSQILTHEQYF.

The chain carries TRBV7-3 and TRBJ2-7; TRBD1 might be the D (6 bases). CDR1 and CDR2 (germline): SGHTA, FQGTGA. V gave up 7 bases and J gave up 3 bases, with 13 bases separating them. The CDR3 covers 13 residues. This chain's CDR3 is CASMGHLSYEQYF. CDR3 DNA sequence: TGTGCCAGCATGGGACACCTTAGCTACGAGCAGTACTTC.

This clone was observed many times. In DNA, the CDR3 is TGTGCCAGCAGCGACTACAATGAGCAGTTCTTC. Amino acids: CASSDYNEQFF. V and J are TRBV13 and TRBJ2-1, with unresolved D. V was clipped by 5 bases and J by 3 bases, with 2 bases between them. CDR1 PRHDT and CDR2 FYEKMQ come from the germline V gene (reference sequence). This CDR3 has 11 amino acids.

At least ten counts were recorded for this clone. J is TRBJ1-2 and V is TRBV2; 11 positions agree with TRBD1. Germline V CDR1 and CDR2: SNHLY, FYNNEI. The V segment lost 5 bases and the J segment 8 bases; nucleotides outside the gene matches: 1. CDR3 length: 12 amino acids. CDR3 sequence (DNA): TGTGCCAGCAGTTGGACAGGGGGCGGCTACACCTTC. Encoded protein: CASSWTGGGYTF.

A note on this clone: This sequence may be a read error, since a much larger clone differs from it by one base. The gene calls are TRBV11-2 and TRBJ1-1, with D perhaps TRBD1 (6 bases). The V end was cut by 5 bases, the J end by 4 bases, with 20 bases between. This CDR3 is built from 16 residues. CDR1 and CDR2 from the germline V gene are SGHAT and FQNNGV. For the CDR3, the DNA is TGTGCCAGCAGCCAAGACGACAGGTGGCTGAGCACTGAAGCTTTCTTT. The encoded protein is CASSQDDRWLSTEAFF.

With regard to this clone: One junction end does not reproduce the germline sequence, and a read error may be involved. The sample contains more than one DNA sequence encoding this CDR3. The CDR3 sequence: CCVGGTGSGTSGAYSYNEQFF. CDR3 sequence (DNA): TGCTGCGTGGGAGGGACAGGGTCCGGGACTAGCGGGGCATACTCCTACAATGAGCAGTTCTTC. J is TRBJ2-1 and V is TRBV29-1, with TRBD2 matching over 13 bases. The CDR3 contains 21 residues. CDR1 is SQVTM and CDR2 is ANQGSEA in the germline V gene.

This clone has ten or more counts. The chain is built from TRBV13 and TRBJ1-2; no clear D gene. Germline V gene sequence: CDR1 PRHDT, CDR2 FYEKMQ (reference sequence). The CDR3 sequence is 14 residues long. V shed 5 bases and J shed 8 bases, with 18 bases lying between them. The CDR3, as DNA: TGTGCCAGCAGCCCCGGCTCGAGCCTTAGGGGCTACACCTTC. Residues: CASSPGSSLRGYTF.

Comment on this clone: A far larger clone is a single base away, which makes a read error likely. Other nucleotide sequences in the sample specify the same CDR3. The chain joins TRBV10-2 to TRBJ2-1; 11 nucleotides agree with TRBD2. Germline V gene data show CDR1 as WSHSY and CDR2 as SAAADI. This CDR3 is built from 15 residues. J gave up 4 bases and V 6 bases, and 5 bases lay outside the gene matches. The CDR3 DNA is TGCGCCAGCAGACAACTAGCGGGAGAGTACAATGAGCAGTTCTTC. Translated, it gives CASRQLAGEYNEQFF.